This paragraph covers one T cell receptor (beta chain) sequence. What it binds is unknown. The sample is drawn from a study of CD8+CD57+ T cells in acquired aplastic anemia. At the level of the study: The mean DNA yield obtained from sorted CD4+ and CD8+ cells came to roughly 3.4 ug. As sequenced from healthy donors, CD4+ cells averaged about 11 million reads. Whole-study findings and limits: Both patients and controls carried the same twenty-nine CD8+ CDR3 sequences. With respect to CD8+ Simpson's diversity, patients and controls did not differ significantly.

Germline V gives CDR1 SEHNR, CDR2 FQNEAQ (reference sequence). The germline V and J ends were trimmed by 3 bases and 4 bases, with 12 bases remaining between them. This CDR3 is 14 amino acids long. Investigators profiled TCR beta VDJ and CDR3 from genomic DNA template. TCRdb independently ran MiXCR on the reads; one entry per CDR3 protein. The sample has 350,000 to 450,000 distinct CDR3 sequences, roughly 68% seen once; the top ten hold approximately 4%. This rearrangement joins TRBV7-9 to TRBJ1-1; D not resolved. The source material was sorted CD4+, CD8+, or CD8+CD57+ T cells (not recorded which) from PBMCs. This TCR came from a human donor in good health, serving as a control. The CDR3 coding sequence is TGTGCCAGCAGCTTTCGGGTTCGGGGCACTGAAGCTTTCTTT. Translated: CASSFRVRGTEAFF.